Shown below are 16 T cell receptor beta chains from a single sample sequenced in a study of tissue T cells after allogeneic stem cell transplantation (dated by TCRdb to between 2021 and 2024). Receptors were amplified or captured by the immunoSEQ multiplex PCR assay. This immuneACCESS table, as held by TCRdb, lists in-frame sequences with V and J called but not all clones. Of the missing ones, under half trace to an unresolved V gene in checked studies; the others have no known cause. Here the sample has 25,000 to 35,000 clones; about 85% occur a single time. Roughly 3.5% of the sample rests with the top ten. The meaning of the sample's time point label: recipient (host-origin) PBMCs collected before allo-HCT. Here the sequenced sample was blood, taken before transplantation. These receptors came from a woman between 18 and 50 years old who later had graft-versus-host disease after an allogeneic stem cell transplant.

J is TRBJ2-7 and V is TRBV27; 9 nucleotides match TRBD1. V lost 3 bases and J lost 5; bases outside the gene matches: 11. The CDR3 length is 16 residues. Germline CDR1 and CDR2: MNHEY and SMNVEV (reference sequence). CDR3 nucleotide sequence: TGTGCCAGCAGTTTTTCACAGGGGGCTTATAGTAACGAGCAGTACTTC. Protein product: CASSFSQGAYSNEQYF.

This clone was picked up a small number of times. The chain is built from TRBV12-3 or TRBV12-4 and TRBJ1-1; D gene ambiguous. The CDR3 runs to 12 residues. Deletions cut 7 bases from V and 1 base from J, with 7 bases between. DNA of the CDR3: TGTGCCAGCAACGACCGGAACACTGAAGCTTTCTTT. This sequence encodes CASNDRNTEAFF.

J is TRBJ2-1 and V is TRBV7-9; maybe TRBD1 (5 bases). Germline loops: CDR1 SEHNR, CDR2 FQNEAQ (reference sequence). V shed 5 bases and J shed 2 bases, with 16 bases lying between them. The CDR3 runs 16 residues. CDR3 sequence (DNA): TGTGCCAGCAGCCCGCCAGGTGGGGCAGCCTACAATGAGCAGTTCTTC. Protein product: CASSPPGGAAYNEQFF.

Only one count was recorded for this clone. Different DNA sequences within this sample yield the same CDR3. CDR3 sequence reads: CASSQESGSGANVLTF. The DNA of the CDR3 is TGCGCCAGCAGCCAAGAAAGTGGCTCTGGGGCCAACGTCCTGACTTTC. This chain connects TRBV4-3 to TRBJ2-6; D remains ambiguous. CDR1 LGHNA and CDR2 YSLEER come from the germline V gene. The CDR3 totals 16 residues. V was clipped by 0 bases and J by 0 bases, with 6 bases between them.

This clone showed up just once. CDR3 in amino acids: CASSTGQAAYEQYF. CDR3 bases: TGTGCCAGCAGCACAGGACAGGCAGCCTACGAGCAGTACTTC. The rearrangement uses TRBV7-9 and TRBJ2-7, with 7 bases matching TRBD1. CDR1 and CDR2 (germline): SEHNR, FQNEAQ (reference sequence). With 5 bases clipped from V and 2 bases from J, the junction kept 6 bases outside the gene matches. This CDR3 is built from 14 residues.

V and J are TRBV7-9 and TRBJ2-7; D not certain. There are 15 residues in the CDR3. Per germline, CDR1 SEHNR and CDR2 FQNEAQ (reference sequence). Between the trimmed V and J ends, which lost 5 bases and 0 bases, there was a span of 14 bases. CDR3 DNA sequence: TGTGCCAGCAGCCCCCCTCTCCAGGCCTCCTACGAGCAGTACTTC. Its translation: CASSPPLQASYEQYF.

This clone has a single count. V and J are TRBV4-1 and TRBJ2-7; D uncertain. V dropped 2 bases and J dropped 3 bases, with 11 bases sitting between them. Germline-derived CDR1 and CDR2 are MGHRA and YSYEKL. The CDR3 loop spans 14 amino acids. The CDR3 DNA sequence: TGCGCCAGCAGCCAAAAGGAAACCTACTACGAGCAGTACTTC. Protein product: CASSQKETYYEQYF.

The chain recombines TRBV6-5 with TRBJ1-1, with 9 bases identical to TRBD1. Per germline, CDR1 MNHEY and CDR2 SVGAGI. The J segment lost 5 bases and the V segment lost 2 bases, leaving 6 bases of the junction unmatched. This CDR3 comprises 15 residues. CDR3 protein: CASSYGGQGGTEAFF. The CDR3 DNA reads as TGTGCCAGCAGTTACGGGGGACAGGGAGGGACTGAAGCTTTCTTT.

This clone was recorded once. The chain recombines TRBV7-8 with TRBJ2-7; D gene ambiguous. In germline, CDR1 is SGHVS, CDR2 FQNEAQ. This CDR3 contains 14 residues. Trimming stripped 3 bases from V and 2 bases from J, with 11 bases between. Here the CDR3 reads CASSFWIQPYEQYF. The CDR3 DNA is TGTGCCAGCAGCTTCTGGATCCAACCCTACGAGCAGTACTTC.

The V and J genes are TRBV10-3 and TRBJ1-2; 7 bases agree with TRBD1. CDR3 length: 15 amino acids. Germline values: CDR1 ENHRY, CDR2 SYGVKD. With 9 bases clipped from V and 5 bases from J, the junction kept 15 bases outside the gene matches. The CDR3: CAINRGSSSDYGYTF. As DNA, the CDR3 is TGTGCCATAAACAGGGGTTCGTCATCGGATTATGGCTACACCTTC.

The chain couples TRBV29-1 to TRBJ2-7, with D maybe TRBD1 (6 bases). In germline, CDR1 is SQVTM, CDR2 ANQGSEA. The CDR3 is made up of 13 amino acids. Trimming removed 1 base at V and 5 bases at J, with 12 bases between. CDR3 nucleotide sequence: TGCAGCGTTGAAGGTTACAGGGCCCACGAGCAGTACTTC. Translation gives CSVEGYRAHEQYF.

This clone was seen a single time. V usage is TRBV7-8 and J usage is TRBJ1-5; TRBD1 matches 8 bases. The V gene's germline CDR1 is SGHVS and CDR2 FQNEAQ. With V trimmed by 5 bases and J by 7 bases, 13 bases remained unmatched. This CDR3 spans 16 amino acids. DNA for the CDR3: TGTGCCAGCAGCCTAATGTCCGACAGGGGAGCCCAGCCCCAGCATTTT. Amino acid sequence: CASSLMSDRGAQPQHF.

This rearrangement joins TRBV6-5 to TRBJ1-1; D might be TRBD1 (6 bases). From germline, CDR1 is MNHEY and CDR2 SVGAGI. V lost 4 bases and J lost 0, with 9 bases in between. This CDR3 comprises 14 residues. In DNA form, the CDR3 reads TGTGCCAGCAGTTCCGGACAGTTGAACACTGAAGCTTTCTTT. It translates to CASSSGQLNTEAFF.

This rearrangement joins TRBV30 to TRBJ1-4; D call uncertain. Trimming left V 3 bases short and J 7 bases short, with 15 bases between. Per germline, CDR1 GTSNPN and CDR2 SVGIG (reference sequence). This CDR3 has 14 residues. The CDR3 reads CAWSGEWGGEKLFF. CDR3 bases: TGTGCCTGGAGCGGGGAGTGGGGTGGTGAAAAACTGTTTTTT.

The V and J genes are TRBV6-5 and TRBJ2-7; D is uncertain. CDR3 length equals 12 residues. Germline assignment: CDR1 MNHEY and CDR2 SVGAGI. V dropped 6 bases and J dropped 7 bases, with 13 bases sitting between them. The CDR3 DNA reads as TGTGCCAGCAGCCCCGCCCCTCTTGAGCAGTACTTC. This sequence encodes CASSPAPLEQYF.

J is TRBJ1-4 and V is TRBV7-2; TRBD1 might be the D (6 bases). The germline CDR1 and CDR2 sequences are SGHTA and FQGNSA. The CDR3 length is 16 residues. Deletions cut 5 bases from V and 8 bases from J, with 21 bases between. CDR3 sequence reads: CASSPRVGGAGEKLFF. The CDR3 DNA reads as TGTGCCAGCAGCCCCAGGGTAGGGGGGGCAGGAGAAAAACTGTTTTTT.